The T cell receptor beta chain described here comes from a study of CD8 T cells in ankylosing spondylitis (TCRdb year 2017). Broadly, across the study: The study set out to find disease-linked TCR variants by profiling T cell receptor beta repertoires in ankylosing spondylitis patients and healthy donors. Peripheral blood was sampled, and synovial fluid was additionally collected from ankylosing spondylitis patients. The full study cohort was made up of under 30 ankylosing spondylitis patients and 108 healthy donors.

On this clonotype itself: This clone's antigen is unknown. Nothing much larger sits one base from this clone, and base qualities are not available.

Looking up the germline V gene (reference sequence) yields CDR1 DFQATT and CDR2 SNEGSKA. From cysteine to phenylalanine, the CDR3 is 13 amino acids long. Only the CDR3 part of the read is kept: 39 bases, read in frame from the first base. Trimming removed 5 bases from V and 9 bases from J; the gene matches leave 6 bases unexplained. Overall study results and their limits: Some motif variants had previously been reported in the synovial fluid and blood of reactive arthritis patients, which suggests shared mechanisms of disease initiation. The disease-linked clones showed a CD8+ phenotype and occurred at relatively low frequencies in peripheral blood. Significant enrichment of the disease-linked clones was reported in matched synovial fluid samples from ankylosing spondylitis patients. A TCR beta motif of about eight highly homologous amino acid variants appeared characteristic of blood from ankylosing spondylitis patients.

Sequencing used an Illumina HiSeq 2500. Quantitative 5'-RACE with molecular barcodes was used to prepare TCR beta libraries. The original pipeline was this. Disease-linked TCR variants were identified with a new computational method built on a probabilistic model of VDJ rearrangement. The public reads were quality trimmed at Q25 with fastp and then assembled into clones with MiXCR by TCRdb, keeping productive beta chains. Each entry merges the rows of one CDR3 protein and shows their most common DNA and genes. TCRdb, not the authors, supplied the V and J calls. For this sample there are 250,000 or so distinct CDR3 sequences; roughly 10% appear just once. The ten most abundant clones make up less than 3% of the sample.

The chain uses TRBV20-1 and TRBJ2-7, with 14 junctional bases fitting TRBD2. This sequence originates from a male donor with ankylosing spondylitis or in good health (not recorded which). The sequenced material came from blood, either unsorted or a sorted T cell fraction (not recorded which). The encoded CDR3 is CSAPGTSGGGQYF. Here is the DNA: TGCAGTGCTCCCGGGACTAGCGGGGGCGGGCAGTACTTC.